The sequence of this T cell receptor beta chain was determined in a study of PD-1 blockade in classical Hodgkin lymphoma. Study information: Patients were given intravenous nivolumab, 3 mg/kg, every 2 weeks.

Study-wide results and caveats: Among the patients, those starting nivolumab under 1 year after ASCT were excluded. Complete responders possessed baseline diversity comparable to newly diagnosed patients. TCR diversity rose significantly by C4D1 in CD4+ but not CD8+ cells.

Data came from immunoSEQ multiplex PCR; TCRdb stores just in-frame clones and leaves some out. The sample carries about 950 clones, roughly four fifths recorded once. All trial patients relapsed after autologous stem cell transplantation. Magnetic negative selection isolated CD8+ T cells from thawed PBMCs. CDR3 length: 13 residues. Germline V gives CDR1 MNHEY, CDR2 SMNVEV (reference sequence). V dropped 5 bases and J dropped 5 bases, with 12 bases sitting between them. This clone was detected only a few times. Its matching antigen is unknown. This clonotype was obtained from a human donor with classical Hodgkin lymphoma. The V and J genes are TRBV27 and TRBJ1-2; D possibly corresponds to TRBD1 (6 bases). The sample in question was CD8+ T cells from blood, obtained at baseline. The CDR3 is CASSAGVRYGYTF. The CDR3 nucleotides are TGTGCCAGCAGTGCAGGGGTGAGGTATGGCTACACCTTC.